The clone carrying this T cell receptor beta chain was detected a few times. What it binds is not known. Constant-segment primers were used for 5'RACE, and the resulting TCR alpha and TCR beta cDNA libraries carried sample barcodes and UMIs. TCRdb reprocessed the 5' RACE reads via MiXCR and lists one record per CDR3 protein. The sample consists of 150,000 to 200,000 distinct CDR3 sequences, about 14% of them appearing once. This CDR3 comprises 14 residues. V was clipped by 4 bases and J by 7 bases, with 14 bases between them. The entry originates in a study of T-cell memory formation after mild COVID-19. Study background: The two donors had largely donor-specific TCR clusters. Study-wide results and limits: Most CD4+ clones that shrank were in CM and EM, while CD8+ ones turned up in EMRA. That cross-reactive memory joined was suggested by some responding clones appearing in pre-infection memory.

The source material was PBMCs or a T cell subset sorted from them (not recorded which). This TCR derives from an adult woman who had mild COVID-19 (a few samples of this study predate the infection). Cell type and time point are not known. V is TRBV12-3 or TRBV12-4 and J is TRBJ2-1, with D possibly TRBD2 on 6 matching bases. The DNA of the CDR3 is TGTGCCAGCAGTTCCCAGAGCGGGTATAATGAGCAGTTCTTC. Amino acid sequence: CASSSQSGYNEQFF.